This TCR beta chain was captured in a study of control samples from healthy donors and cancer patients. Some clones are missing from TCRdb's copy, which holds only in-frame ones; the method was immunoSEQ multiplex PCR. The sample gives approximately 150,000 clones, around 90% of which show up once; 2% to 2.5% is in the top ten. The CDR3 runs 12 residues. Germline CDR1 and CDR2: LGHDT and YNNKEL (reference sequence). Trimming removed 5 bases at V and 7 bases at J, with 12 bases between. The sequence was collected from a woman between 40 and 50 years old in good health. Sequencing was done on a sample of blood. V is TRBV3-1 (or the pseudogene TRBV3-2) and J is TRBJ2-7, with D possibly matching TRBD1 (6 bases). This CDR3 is CASSYTGQEQYF. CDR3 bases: TGTGCCAGCAGCTACACAGGGCAAGAGCAGTACTTC.